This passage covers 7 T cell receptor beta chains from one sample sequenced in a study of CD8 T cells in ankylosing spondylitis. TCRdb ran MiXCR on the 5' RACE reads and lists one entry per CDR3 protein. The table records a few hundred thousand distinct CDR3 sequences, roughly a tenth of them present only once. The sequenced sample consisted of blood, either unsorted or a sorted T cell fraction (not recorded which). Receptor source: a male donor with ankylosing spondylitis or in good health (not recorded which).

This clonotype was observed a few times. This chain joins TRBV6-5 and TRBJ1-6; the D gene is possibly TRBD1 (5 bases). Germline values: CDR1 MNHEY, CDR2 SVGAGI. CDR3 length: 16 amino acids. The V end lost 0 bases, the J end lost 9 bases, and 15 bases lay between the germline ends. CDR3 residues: CASSYSGARFSSPLHF. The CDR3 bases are TGTGCCAGCAGTTACTCAGGGGCGCGGTTCAGTTCACCCCTCCACTTT.

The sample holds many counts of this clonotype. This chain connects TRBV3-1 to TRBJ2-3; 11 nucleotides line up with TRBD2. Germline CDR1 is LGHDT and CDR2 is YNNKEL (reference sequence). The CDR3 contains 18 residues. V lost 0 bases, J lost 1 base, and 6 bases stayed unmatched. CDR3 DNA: TGTGCCAGCAGCCAAGATCTTGCACTAGCGGGGGGCACAGATACGCAGTATTTT. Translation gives CASSQDLALAGGTDTQYF.

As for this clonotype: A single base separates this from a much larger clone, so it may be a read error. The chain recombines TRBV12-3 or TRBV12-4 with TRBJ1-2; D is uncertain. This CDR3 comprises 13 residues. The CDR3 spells CASSPGPEVGDTF. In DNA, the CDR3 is TGTGCCAGCAGTCCCGGGCCTGAGGTTGGCGACACCTTC.

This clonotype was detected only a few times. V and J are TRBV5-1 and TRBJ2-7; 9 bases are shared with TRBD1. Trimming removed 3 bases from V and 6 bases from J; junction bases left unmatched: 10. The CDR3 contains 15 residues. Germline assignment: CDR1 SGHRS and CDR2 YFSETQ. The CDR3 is CASSSSQGALGEQYF. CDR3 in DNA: TGCGCCAGCAGCTCATCACAGGGGGCCCTCGGCGAGCAGTACTTC.

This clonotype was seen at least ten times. The CDR3 DNA reads as TGTGCCAGCAGCCGCAGGGTTTTTGAAAATCAGCCCCAGCATTTT. This translates into CASSRRVFENQPQHF. The chain links TRBV28 to TRBJ1-5; a weak D match, TRBD1 (5 bases). With 6 bases removed from V and 4 bases from J, the gap between germline ends came to 16 bases. The CDR3 is made up of 15 amino acids. Per germline, CDR1 MDHEN and CDR2 SYDVKM.

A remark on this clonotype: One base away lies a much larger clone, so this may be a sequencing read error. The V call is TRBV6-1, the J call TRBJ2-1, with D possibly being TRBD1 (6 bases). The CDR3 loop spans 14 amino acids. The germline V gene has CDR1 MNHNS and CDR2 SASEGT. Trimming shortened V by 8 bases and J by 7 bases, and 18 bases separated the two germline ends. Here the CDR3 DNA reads TGTGCCAGCCGACGGCACAGGGAAGGAAATGAGCAGTTCTTC. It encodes CASRRHREGNEQFF.

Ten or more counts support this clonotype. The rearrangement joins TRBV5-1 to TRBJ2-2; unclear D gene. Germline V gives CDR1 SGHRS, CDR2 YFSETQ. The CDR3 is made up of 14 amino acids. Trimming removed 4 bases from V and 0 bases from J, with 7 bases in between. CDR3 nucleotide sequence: TGCGCCAGCAGCCCGCCATCGAACACCGGGGAGCTGTTTTTT. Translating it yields CASSPPSNTGELFF. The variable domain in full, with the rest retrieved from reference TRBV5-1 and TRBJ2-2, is KAGVTQTPRYLIKTRGQQVTLSCSPISGHRSVSWYQQTPGQGLQFLFEYFSETQRNKGNFPGRFSGRQFSNSRSEMNVSTLELGDSALYLCASSPPSNTGELFFGEGSRLTVL.